The next 22 T cell receptor beta chains were all read from a single sample in a study of cytomegalovirus exposure and HLA in healthy donors. The PCR ran on 60 Vbeta and 13 Jbeta primers. Sequencing used immunoSEQ multiplex PCR; TCRdb keeps in-frame clones, though not all of them. This sample has about 200,000 clones, with 70% to 85% found just once. Material for sequencing was PBMCs. The receptors shown here come from a woman in her twenties or thirties in good health and CMV-seropositive.

The chain joins TRBV29-1 to TRBJ2-3, with a weak D call TRBD1 (6 bases). The ends were cut back, 7 bases at V and 0 bases at J, with 20 bases in the middle. Germline V gene lookup returns CDR1 SQVTM and CDR2 ANQGSEA. The length of the CDR3 is 16 residues. The DNA of the CDR3 is TGCAGCGCCCCGGACAGCGTATCCACTAGCACAGATACGCAGTATTTT. Translation: CSAPDSVSTSTDTQYF.

Regarding this clone: The junction differs from germline at one of its ends, possibly a read error. This chain uses TRBV5-6 with TRBJ2-7; D unclear. This CDR3 contains 15 residues. Germline V gene sequence: CDR1 SGHDT, CDR2 YYEEEE. The CDR3 DNA reads TGTGCCAGCACCTTGGGTCTTTATGGCACCTACGAGCAGTACTTC. This sequence encodes CASTLGLYGTYEQYF.

The genes are TRBV12-5 and TRBJ2-1; 9 bases align to TRBD2. This CDR3 contains 18 residues. Germline values: CDR1 LGHNT, CDR2 FRNRAP. Trimming at V came to 1 base and at J to 0 bases, leaving 7 bases not matched to a gene. The CDR3 loop reads CASGLGVGLASSYNEQFF. DNA for the CDR3: TGTGCTAGTGGTTTGGGTGTCGGACTAGCGTCCTCCTACAATGAGCAGTTCTTC.

The V gene is TRBV6-5, the J gene TRBJ1-2, with D possibly TRBD1 on 5 matching bases. The germline V gene encodes CDR1 MNHEY and CDR2 SVGAGI. V was clipped by 2 bases and J by 7 bases, with 14 bases between them. The CDR3 consists of 14 residues. In DNA form, the CDR3 reads TGTGCCAGCAGTTACCAACCGGGGGAGGGTGGCTACACCTTC. This codes for CASSYQPGEGGYTF.

The V and J genes are TRBV11-2 and TRBJ1-2; 9 bases match TRBD1. The V and J ends lost 5 bases and 2 bases, in that order; junction bases with no gene match: 9. Germline V gives CDR1 SGHAT, CDR2 FQNNGV. This CDR3 spans 16 amino acids. The CDR3 region has the DNA TGTGCCAGCAGCCCCGGAGAGGGACAGGGAAACTATGGCTACACCTTC. Protein: CASSPGEGQGNYGYTF.

The chain uses TRBV27 and TRBJ1-3; the D is unclear. The CDR3 has 15 residues. Germline lookup yields CDR1 MNHEY and CDR2 SMNVEV (reference sequence). Trimming removed 2 bases at V and 1 base at J, with 9 bases between. As DNA, the CDR3 is TGTGCCAGCAGTTTAGATCGCAGATCTGGAAACACCATATATTTT. This gives the protein CASSLDRRSGNTIYF.

This clone was observed a few times. The chain has TRBV2 and TRBJ2-7; TRBD1 matches at 7 bases. CDR1 and CDR2 (germline): SNHLY, FYNNEI. The CDR3 covers 19 residues. Trimming removed 4 bases from V and 4 bases from J; junction bases left unmatched: 22. The DNA for the CDR3 is TGTGCCAGCAGTGTCCCACAAGACAGGGTGGTTCCATGGGGTTACGAGCAGTACTTC. This codes for CASSVPQDRVVPWGYEQYF.

This clone occurred a few times. In DNA, the CDR3 is TGTGCCAGCAGTGAAAAGATAGCGGTCACAGATACGCAGTATTTT. Translated, it gives CASSEKIAVTDTQYF. This sequence joins TRBV2 and TRBJ2-3; the D gene is possibly TRBD2 (6 bases). V lost 2 bases and J 2 bases, leaving 11 bases between the germline ends. CDR3 length equals 15 residues. Germline values: CDR1 SNHLY, CDR2 FYNNEI.

The chain combines TRBV7-2 with TRBJ2-2; D remains ambiguous. This CDR3 spans 14 amino acids. Germline V gene sequence: CDR1 SGHTA, CDR2 FQGNSA. V was cut by 3 bases and J by 1 base, with 6 bases left in between. CDR3 DNA: TGTGCCAGCAGCTTGCTAGGGAACACCGGGGAGCTGTTTTTT. Translating it yields CASSLLGNTGELFF.

The gene calls are TRBV4-3 and TRBJ1-4; possibly TRBD1 for D (6 bases). The CDR3 covers 16 residues. Per germline, CDR1 LGHNA and CDR2 YSLEER. Trimming took 0 bases from V and 10 from J, leaving 18 bases between them. The CDR3: CASSQDRQPLRGKLFF. In DNA form, the CDR3 reads TGCGCCAGCAGCCAAGATCGACAGCCTCTCAGGGGAAAACTGTTTTTT.

This chain joins TRBV5-8 and TRBJ1-5, with 7 bases identical to TRBD1. CDR3 length equals 12 residues. Losses at the gene ends were 9 bases for V and 6 bases for J; bases not matched to a gene: 6. The germline V gene has CDR1 SGHTS and CDR2 YDEGEE. Here the CDR3 reads CATQGIGQPQHF. The CDR3 bases are TGTGCCACACAGGGGATTGGTCAGCCCCAGCATTTT. Complete variable domain (other parts from reference TRBV5-8 and TRBJ1-5): EAGVTQSPTHLIKTRGQQATLRCSPISGHTSVYWYQQALGLGLQFLLWYDEGEERNRGNFPPRFSGRQFPNYSSELNVNALELEDSALYLCATQGIGQPQHFGDGTRLSIL.

This chain joins TRBV4-1 and TRBJ1-4, with D uncertain. The germline V gene has CDR1 MGHRA and CDR2 YSYEKL. This CDR3 is 14 amino acids long. The V gene lost 6 bases and the J gene lost 4 bases, with 12 bases spanning the gap. The chain's CDR3 is CASSIWGVNEKLFF. CDR3 DNA sequence: TGCGCCAGCAGTATCTGGGGAGTTAATGAAAAACTGTTTTTT.

The chain recombines TRBV21-1 with TRBJ1-2; TRBD1, the D gene given by the table, was not confirmed from the DNA. TRBV21-1 constitutes a pseudogene. The CDR3 loop spans 17 amino acids. This CDR3 is CASSYLRDDRELDGYTF. The CDR3 DNA reads as TGTGCCAGCAGCTACCTCCGGGACGACAGGGAGTTAGATGGCTACACCTTC.

V gene TRBV4-3 combines with J gene TRBJ2-1, with 8 bases that match TRBD2. The V segment lost 1 base and the J segment 11 bases; nucleotides outside the gene matches: 10. The length of the CDR3 is 15 residues. CDR1 LGHNA and CDR2 YSLEER come from the germline V gene. Written as DNA, the CDR3 is TGCGCCAGCAGCCAAGGCCGTGGAGCGGGAGATCAGCAGTTCTTC. Translating gives CASSQGRGAGDQQFF.

This chain joins TRBV12-2 and TRBJ2-4; the tabulated D call, TRBD1, remains unverified against the DNA. TRBV12-2 is reported as a pseudogene. The CDR3 consists of 15 residues. Here the CDR3 reads CASRFSGGDKNIQYF. DNA for the CDR3: TGTGCAAGTCGCTTTTCAGGGGGAGACAAAAACATTCAGTACTTC.

This chain uses TRBV23-1 with TRBJ2-7, with TRBD1 matching over 8 bases. TRBV23-1 is placed among ORFs of uncertain function. The CDR3 loop spans 16 amino acids. V gave up 3 bases and J gave up 3 bases; unmatched junction bases: 10. The CDR3 DNA follows: TGCGCCAGCAGTCATTGGGGGACAGGTTTGGACTACGAGCAGTACTTC. It encodes CASSHWGTGLDYEQYF.

This rearrangement joins TRBV30 to TRBJ2-3; tentative D call: TRBD2 (6 bases). The germline V and J ends were trimmed by 1 base and 2 bases, with 16 bases remaining between them. CDR1 is GTSNPN and CDR2 is SVGIG in the germline V gene (reference sequence). The length of the CDR3 is 16 residues. CDR3 DNA: TGTGCCTGGAGTGACGGGACTTTCTCCCTCACAGATACGCAGTATTTT. Its protein is CAWSDGTFSLTDTQYF.

J is TRBJ1-5 and V is TRBV19; D is unresolved. The CDR3 is 15 amino acids. V gave up 6 bases and J gave up 1 base, with 13 bases separating them. Looked up from germline, CDR1 is LNHDA and CDR2 is SQIVND (reference sequence). The CDR3 is CASREKTGSNQPQHF. In DNA form, the CDR3 reads TGTGCCAGTAGAGAGAAAACCGGGAGCAATCAGCCCCAGCATTTT.

CDR3 loop: CASTSGSPEQYF. CDR3 nucleotide sequence: TGTGCCAGCACTAGCGGGAGTCCCGAGCAGTACTTC. The chain is built from TRBV7-8 and TRBJ2-7, with TRBD2 matching over 10 bases. The CDR3 totals 12 residues. V was clipped by 7 bases and J by 6 bases; unmatched bases: 3. Germline V gene lookup returns CDR1 SGHVS and CDR2 FQNEAQ.

The chain recombines TRBV12-5 with TRBJ2-5; no firm D call. The ends were cut back, 6 bases at V and 2 bases at J, with 4 bases in the middle. The CDR3 extends over 11 amino acids. Per the germline V gene, CDR1 is LGHNT and CDR2 is FRNRAP. The CDR3 region is CASGLQETQYF. CDR3 DNA: TGTGCTAGTGGCCTGCAAGAGACCCAGTACTTC.

The rearrangement links TRBV7-2 to TRBJ1-2; tentative D call: TRBD1 (5 bases). The germline V and J ends were trimmed by 5 bases and 3 bases, with 16 bases remaining between them. The CDR3 spans 15 residues. Germline CDR1 SGHTA, CDR2 FQGNSA. CDR3 amino acids: CASSPWAGSDYGYTF. The DNA for the CDR3 is TGTGCCAGCAGCCCCTGGGCAGGGTCGGACTATGGCTACACCTTC.

The rearrangement joins TRBV18 to TRBJ1-2; 7 bases fit TRBD1. Germline CDR1 reads KGHSH; CDR2 reads LQKENI. The CDR3 sequence is 17 residues long. V was pared by 2 bases and J by 4 bases, with 13 bases of the junction left unmatched. The CDR3 region has the DNA TGTGCCAGCTCACCAGGGACCCGGGACAGCTTTTTCTATGGCTACACCTTC. Translation gives CASSPGTRDSFFYGYTF.